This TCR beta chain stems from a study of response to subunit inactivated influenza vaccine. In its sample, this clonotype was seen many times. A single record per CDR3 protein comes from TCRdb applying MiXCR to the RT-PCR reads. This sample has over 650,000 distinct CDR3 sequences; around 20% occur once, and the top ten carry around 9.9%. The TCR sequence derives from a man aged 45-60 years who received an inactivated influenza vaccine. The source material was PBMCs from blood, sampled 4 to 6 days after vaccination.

This CDR3 is CASSLGDRLTYNEQFF. The DNA of the CDR3 is TGCGCCAGCAGCTTGGGGGACAGGCTCACCTACAATGAGCAGTTCTTC. The V call is TRBV5-1, the J call TRBJ2-1; the match to TRBD1 covers 8 bases. Germline loops: CDR1 SGHRS, CDR2 YFSETQ. V gave up 0 bases and J gave up 2 bases; unmatched junction bases: 4. This CDR3 is 16 amino acids long.